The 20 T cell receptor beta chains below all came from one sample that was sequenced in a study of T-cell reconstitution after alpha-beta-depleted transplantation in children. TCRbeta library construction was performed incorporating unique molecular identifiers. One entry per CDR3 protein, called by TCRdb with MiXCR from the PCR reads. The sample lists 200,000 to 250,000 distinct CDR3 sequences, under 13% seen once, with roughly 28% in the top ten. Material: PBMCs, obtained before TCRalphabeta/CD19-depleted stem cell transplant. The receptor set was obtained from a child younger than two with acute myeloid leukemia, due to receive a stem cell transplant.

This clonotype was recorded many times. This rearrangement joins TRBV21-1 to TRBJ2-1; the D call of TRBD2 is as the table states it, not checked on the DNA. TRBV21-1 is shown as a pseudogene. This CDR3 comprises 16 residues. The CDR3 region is CASSKEGGRGYNEQFF. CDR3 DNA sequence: TGTGCCAGCAGCAAAGAAGGCGGGAGGGGCTACAATGAGCAGTTCTTC.

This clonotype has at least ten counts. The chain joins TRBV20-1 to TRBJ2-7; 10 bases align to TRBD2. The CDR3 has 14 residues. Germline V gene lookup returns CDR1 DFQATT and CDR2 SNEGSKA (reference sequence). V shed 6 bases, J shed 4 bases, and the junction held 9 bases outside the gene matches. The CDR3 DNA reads TGCAGTGCGACCTTAGCGGGGGGAATTTACGAGCAGTACTTC. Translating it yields CSATLAGGIYEQYF.

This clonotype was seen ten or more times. This chain's CDR3 is CSAIRGLNQPQHF. CDR3 DNA sequence: TGCAGTGCCATCCGGGGCCTCAATCAGCCCCAGCATTTT. The chain combines TRBV20-1 with TRBJ1-5; D is possibly TRBD1 (5 bases). V dropped 6 bases and J dropped 3 bases, with 12 bases sitting between them. The CDR3 is made up of 13 amino acids. Germline CDR1 reads DFQATT; CDR2 reads SNEGSKA (reference sequence).

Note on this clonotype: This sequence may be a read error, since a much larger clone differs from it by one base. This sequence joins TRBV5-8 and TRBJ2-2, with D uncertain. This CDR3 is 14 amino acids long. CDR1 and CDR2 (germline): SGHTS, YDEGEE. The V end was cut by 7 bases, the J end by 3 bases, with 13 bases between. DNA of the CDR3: TGTGCCAGCGGCCCTCGGATGTACACCGGGGAGCTGTTTTTT. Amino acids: CASGPRMYTGELFF.

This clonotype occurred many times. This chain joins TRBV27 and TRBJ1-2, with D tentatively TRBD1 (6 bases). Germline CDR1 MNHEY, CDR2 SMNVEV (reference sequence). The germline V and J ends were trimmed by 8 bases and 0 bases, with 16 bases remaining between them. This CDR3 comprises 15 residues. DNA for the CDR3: TGTGCCAGCCGGGTAAACAGGGCGGCTAACTATGGCTACACCTTC. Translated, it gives CASRVNRAANYGYTF.

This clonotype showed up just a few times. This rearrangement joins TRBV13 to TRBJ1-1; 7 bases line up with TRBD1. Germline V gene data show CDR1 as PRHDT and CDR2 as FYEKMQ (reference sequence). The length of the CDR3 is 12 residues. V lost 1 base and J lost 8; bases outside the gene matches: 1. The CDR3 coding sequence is TGTGCCAGCAGCTTAGAGACAGGGGAAGCTTTCTTT. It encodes CASSLETGEAFF.

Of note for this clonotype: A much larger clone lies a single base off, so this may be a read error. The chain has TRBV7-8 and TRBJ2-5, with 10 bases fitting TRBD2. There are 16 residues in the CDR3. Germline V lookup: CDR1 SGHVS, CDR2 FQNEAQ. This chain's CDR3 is CASSQTASGSQKTQYF. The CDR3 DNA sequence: TGTGCCAGCAGCCAGACGGCTAGCGGGAGCCAAAAGACCCAGTACTTC.

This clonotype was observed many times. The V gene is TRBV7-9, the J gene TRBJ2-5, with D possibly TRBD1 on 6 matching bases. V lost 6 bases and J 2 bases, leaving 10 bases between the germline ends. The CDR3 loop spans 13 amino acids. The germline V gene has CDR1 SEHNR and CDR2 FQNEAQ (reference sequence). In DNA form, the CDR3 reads TGTGCCAGCAGGTATACAGGGCAAGAGACCCAGTACTTC. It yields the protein CASRYTGQETQYF.

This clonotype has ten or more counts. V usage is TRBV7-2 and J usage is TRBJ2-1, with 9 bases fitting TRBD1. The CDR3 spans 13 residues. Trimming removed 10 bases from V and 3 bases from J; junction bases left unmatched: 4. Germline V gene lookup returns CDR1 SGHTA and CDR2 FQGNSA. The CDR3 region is CATKGQGYNEQFF. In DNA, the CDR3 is TGTGCCACCAAGGGACAGGGCTACAATGAGCAGTTCTTC. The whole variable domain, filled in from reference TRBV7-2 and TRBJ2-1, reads GAGVSQSPSNKVTEKGKDVELRCDPISGHTALYWYRQSLGQGLEFLIYFQGNSAPDKSGLPSDRFSAERTGGSVSTLTIQRTQQEDSAVYLCATKGQGYNEQFFGPGTRLTVL.

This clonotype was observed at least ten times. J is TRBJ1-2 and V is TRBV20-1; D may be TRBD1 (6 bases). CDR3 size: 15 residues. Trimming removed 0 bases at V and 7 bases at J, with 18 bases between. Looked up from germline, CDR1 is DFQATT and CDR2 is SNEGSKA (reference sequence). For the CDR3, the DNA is TGCAGTGCTAGAGATCGGGAGCCAGGGGCTTTTGGCTACACCTTC. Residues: CSARDREPGAFGYTF.

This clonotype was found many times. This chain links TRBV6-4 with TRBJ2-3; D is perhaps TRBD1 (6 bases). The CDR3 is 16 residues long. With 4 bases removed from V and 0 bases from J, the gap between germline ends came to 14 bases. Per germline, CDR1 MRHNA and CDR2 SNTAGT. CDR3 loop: CASSGLPGVSTDTQYF. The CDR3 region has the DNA TGTGCCAGCAGTGGCCTTCCAGGGGTTAGCACAGATACGCAGTATTTT.

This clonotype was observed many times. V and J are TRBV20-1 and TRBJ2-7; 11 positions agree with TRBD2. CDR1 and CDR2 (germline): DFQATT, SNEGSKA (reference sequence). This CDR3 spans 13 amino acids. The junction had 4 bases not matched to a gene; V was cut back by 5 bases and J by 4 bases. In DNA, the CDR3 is TGCAGTGCTGTACTAGCGGGAGTATACGAGCAGTACTTC. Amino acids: CSAVLAGVYEQYF.

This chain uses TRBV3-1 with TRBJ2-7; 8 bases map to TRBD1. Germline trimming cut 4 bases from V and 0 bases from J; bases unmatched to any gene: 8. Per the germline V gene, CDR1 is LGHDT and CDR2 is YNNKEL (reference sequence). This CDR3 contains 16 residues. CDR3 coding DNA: TGTGCCAGCAGCCCCCGGACAGGGCCAAGCTCCTACGAGCAGTACTTC. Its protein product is CASSPRTGPSSYEQYF.

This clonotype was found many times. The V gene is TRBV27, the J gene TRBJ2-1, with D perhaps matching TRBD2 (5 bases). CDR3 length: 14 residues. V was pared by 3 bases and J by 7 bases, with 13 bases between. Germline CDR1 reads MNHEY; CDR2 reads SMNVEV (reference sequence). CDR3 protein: CASSLERSGNEQFF. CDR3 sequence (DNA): TGTGCCAGCAGTTTGGAGAGAAGCGGAAATGAGCAGTTCTTC.

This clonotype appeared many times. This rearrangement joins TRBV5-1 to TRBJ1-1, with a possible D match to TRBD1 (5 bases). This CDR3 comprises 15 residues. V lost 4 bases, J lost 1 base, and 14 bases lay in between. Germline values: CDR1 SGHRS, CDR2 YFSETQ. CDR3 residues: CASSLEGTGNTEAFF. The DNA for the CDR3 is TGCGCCAGCAGCCTGGAGGGGACGGGGAACACTGAAGCTTTCTTT.

The CDR3 nucleotides read TGCGCCAGCAGCCAAGTTGGCTATGGCTACACCTTC. Amino acids: CASSQVGYGYTF. The V gene is TRBV4-3, the J gene TRBJ1-2; unclear D gene. Trimming left V 1 base short and J 4 bases short, with 4 bases between. The CDR3 sequence is 12 residues long. CDR1 LGHNA and CDR2 YSLEER come from the germline V gene.

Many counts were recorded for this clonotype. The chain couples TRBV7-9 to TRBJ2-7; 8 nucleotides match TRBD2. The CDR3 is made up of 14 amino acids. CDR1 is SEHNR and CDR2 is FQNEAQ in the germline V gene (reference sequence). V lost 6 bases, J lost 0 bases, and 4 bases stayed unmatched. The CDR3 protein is CASRLAEHSYEQYF. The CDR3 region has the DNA TGTGCCAGCAGACTAGCGGAACACTCCTACGAGCAGTACTTC.

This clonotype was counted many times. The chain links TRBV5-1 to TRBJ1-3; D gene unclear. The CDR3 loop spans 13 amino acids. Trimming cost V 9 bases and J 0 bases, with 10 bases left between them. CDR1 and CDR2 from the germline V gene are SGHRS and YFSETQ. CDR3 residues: CATAESSGNTIYF. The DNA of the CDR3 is TGCGCCACCGCGGAGAGCTCTGGAAACACCATATATTTT.

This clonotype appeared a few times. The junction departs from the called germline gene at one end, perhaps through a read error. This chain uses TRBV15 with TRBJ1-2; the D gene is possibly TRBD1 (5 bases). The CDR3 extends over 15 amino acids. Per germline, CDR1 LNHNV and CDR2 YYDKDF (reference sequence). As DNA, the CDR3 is TGTGCCACCAGCAGAGACAGGGCTCTTAGCTATGGCGACACCTTC. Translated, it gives CATSRDRALSYGDTF.

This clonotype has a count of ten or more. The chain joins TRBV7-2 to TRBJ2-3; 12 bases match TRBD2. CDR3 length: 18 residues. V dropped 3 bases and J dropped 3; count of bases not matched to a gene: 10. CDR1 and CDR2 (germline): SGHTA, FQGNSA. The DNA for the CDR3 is TGTGCCAGCAGCTTCCTGACTAGCGGGAGCACGAGGACAGATACGCAGTATTTT. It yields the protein CASSFLTSGSTRTDTQYF.